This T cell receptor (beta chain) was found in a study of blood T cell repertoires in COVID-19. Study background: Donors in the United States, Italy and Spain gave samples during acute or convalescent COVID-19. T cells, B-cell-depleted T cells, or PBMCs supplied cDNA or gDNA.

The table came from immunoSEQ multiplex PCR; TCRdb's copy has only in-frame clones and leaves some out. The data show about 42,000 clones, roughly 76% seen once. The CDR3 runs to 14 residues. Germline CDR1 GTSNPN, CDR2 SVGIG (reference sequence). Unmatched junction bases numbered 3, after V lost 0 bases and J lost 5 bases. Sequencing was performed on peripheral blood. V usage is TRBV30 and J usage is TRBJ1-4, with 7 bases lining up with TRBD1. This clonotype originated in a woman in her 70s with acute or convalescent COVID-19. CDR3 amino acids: CAWSVKGANEKLFF. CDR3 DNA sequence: TGTGCCTGGAGTGTCAAGGGGGCAAATGAAAAACTGTTTTTT.